The clone carrying this T cell receptor (beta chain) was picked up a small number of times. Its antigen is not identified. Through a sample-barcoded 5' primer and a J-beta primer mix, a second PCR was run for roughly 6 to 12 cycles. TCRdb processed the 5' RACE reads anew with MiXCR; each CDR3 protein has one entry. The sample contains more than 1,400,000 distinct CDR3 sequences, about 40% of which appear only once. These data come from a study of blood T cells in healthy people across ages. Study conclusions and caveats: Researchers said unsorted PBMCs prevented a conclusive naive versus antigen-experienced comparison.

Isolating PBMCs gave at least 7 million of these cells per sample. Germline V lookup: CDR1 MNHEY, CDR2 SVGAGI. This CDR3 spans 13 amino acids. V dropped 11 bases and J dropped 8; count of bases not matched to a gene: 9. J is TRBJ2-5 and V is TRBV6-5; 12 bases are a match to TRBD2. Sequenced input: blood. The origin of this receptor is a woman in her late teens or twenties in good health. The chain's CDR3 is CAVETSGSPTQYF. Here the CDR3 DNA reads TGTGCCGTAGAGACTAGCGGGAGCCCTACCCAGTACTTC.